A single sample is the source of the 18 T cell receptor beta chains below, sequenced in a study of T cells after yellow fever vaccination. MiXCR, run by TCRdb on the 5' RACE reads, gives a single entry per CDR3 protein. The repertoire holds roughly 250,000 distinct CDR3 sequences, with roughly 13% as singletons. The sample consisted of CD4+ T cells sorted from PBMCs, taken 45 days after the yellow fever booster vaccination. The receptors come from a man younger than 45 who received the YFV17D yellow fever vaccine.

V gene TRBV7-2 combines with J gene TRBJ1-4, with D possibly matching TRBD1 (5 bases). Looked up from germline, CDR1 is SGHTA and CDR2 is FQGNSA. The CDR3 totals 17 residues. Between the trimmed V and J ends, which lost 5 bases and 3 bases, there was a span of 19 bases. CDR3 coding DNA: TGTGCCAGCAGCCAGCAGGGTGGGGCGTGGTCTAATGAAAAACTGTTTTTT. This sequence encodes CASSQQGGAWSNEKLFF. Together with reference TRBV7-2 and TRBJ1-4, the CDR3 gives the full variable domain: GAGVSQSPSNKVTEKGKDVELRCDPISGHTALYWYRQSLGQGLEFLIYFQGNSAPDKSGLPSDRFSAERTGGSVSTLTIQRTQQEDSAVYLCASSQQGGAWSNEKLFFGSGTQLSVL.

This clonotype was seen a handful of times. The V gene is TRBV7-8, the J gene TRBJ2-4; a possible D gene is TRBD2 (5 bases). The CDR3 is made up of 17 amino acids. The V gene's germline CDR1 is SGHVS and CDR2 FQNEAQ. V lost 5 bases to trimming and J lost 0 bases, with 17 bases between them. The chain's CDR3 is CASSANPSGVAKNIQYF. CDR3 in DNA: TGTGCCAGCAGCGCCAACCCAAGCGGAGTAGCCAAAAACATTCAGTACTTC.

The table lists this clonotype with a count of one. This may come from a read error, since a much larger clone is one base off. The rearrangement joins TRBV12-3 or TRBV12-4 to TRBJ2-2; D ambiguous. This CDR3 region has 14 residues. In nucleotides, the CDR3 is TGTGCCAGCAGTTTTCGGGCGAACAACGGGGAGCTGTTTTTT. It specifies CASSFRANNGELFF.

J is TRBJ2-1 and V is TRBV5-1; 11 nucleotides agree with TRBD1. Germline trimming cut 3 bases from V and 2 bases from J; bases unmatched to any gene: 7. The length of the CDR3 is 17 residues. Germline lookup yields CDR1 SGHRS and CDR2 YFSETQ. The CDR3, as DNA: TGCGCCAGCAGCTGGCGGGGGACAGGGGGTACCTACAATGAGCAGTTCTTC. Translating it yields CASSWRGTGGTYNEQFF.

Only a few counts were recorded for this clonotype. The chain links TRBV7-2 to TRBJ2-7; the D is unclear. Trimming removed 4 bases at V and 3 bases at J, with 16 bases between. Germline lookup yields CDR1 SGHTA and CDR2 FQGNSA. The CDR3 runs to 15 residues. The CDR3 bases are TGTGCCAGCAGCTACGACACAACCCACTTCTACGAGCAGTACTTC. Protein sequence: CASSYDTTHFYEQYF.

The sample holds a few counts of this clonotype. The rearrangement joins TRBV11-3 to TRBJ2-2, with unresolved D. The CDR3 covers 16 residues. The germline V gene encodes CDR1 SGHNT and CDR2 YENEEA. Trimming pared 1 base from V and 0 bases from J, leaving 9 bases between. This chain's CDR3 is CASSLGASTNTGELFF. CDR3 sequence (DNA): TGTGCCAGCAGCTTAGGGGCGTCAACGAACACCGGGGAGCTGTTTTTT.

Here the CDR3 DNA reads TGCAGTGCTAGAGATCTGCCAGGGAACGAGCAGTACTTC. Residues: CSARDLPGNEQYF. The chain has TRBV20-1 and TRBJ2-7; weak D call: TRBD1 (5 bases). V was cut by 0 bases and J by 5 bases, with 11 bases left in between. This CDR3 has 13 amino acids. In germline, CDR1 is DFQATT, CDR2 SNEGSKA (reference sequence).

In this sample, this clonotype turned up many times. The V gene is TRBV7-6, the J gene TRBJ2-2; maybe TRBD2 (5 bases). The CDR3 is made up of 16 amino acids. V lost 5 bases and J 3 bases, leaving 16 bases between the germline ends. Germline CDR1 and CDR2: SGHVS and FNYEAQ. The CDR3 DNA reads TGTGCCAGCAGCCCGTACACTTCGGAGGACACCGGGGAGCTGTTTTTT. This gives the protein CASSPYTSEDTGELFF.

This clonotype was counted only a few times. This rearrangement joins TRBV20-1 to TRBJ2-7; TRBD2 matches 14 bases. Germline CDR1 and CDR2: DFQATT and SNEGSKA (reference sequence). CDR3 length: 15 residues. V shed 6 bases and J 2 bases; nucleotides not matched to a gene: 6. The CDR3 region has the DNA TGCAGTGCAACAATGGGACTAGCGGGGGCCTACGAGCAGTACTTC. It specifies CSATMGLAGAYEQYF.

The chain joins TRBV10-3 to TRBJ2-6, with D perhaps TRBD1 or TRBD2 (5 bases each). The CDR3 is 15 residues long. Between the trimmed V and J ends, which lost 9 bases and 0 bases, there was a span of 12 bases. Germline CDR1 ENHRY, CDR2 SYGVKD. CDR3 sequence: CAMGPGHSGANVLTF. In DNA form, the CDR3 reads TGTGCCATGGGACCCGGCCACTCTGGGGCCAACGTCCTGACTTTC.

V is TRBV28 and J is TRBJ2-1, with D unresolved. V lost 2 bases to trimming and J lost 7 bases, with 9 bases between them. CDR3 size: 13 residues. The germline V gene encodes CDR1 MDHEN and CDR2 SYDVKM. CDR3 nucleotides: TGTGCCAGCAGTTTAGGGTTTATGAATGAGCAGTTCTTC. It yields the protein CASSLGFMNEQFF.

This chain joins TRBV10-3 and TRBJ1-3; D uncertain. The CDR3 has 15 amino acids. In germline, CDR1 is ENHRY, CDR2 SYGVKD. Trimming removed 2 bases at V and 0 bases at J, with 8 bases between. CDR3 protein: CAISEERISGNTIYF. The CDR3, as DNA: TGTGCCATCAGTGAGGAGCGGATCTCTGGAAACACCATATATTTT.

This clonotype was counted only a few times. V gene TRBV4-3 combines with J gene TRBJ2-5; TRBD1 matches at 7 bases. Germline V gene lookup returns CDR1 LGHNA and CDR2 YSLEER. This CDR3 spans 13 amino acids. Unmatched junction bases numbered 1, after V lost 1 base and J lost 5 bases. CDR3 residues: CASSQVQGETQYF. DNA for the CDR3: TGCGCCAGCAGCCAAGTACAGGGGGAGACCCAGTACTTC.

In this sample, this clonotype turned up a few times. The chain joins TRBV7-2 to TRBJ1-4; unclear D gene. The germline CDR1 and CDR2 sequences are SGHTA and FQGNSA. The CDR3 extends over 14 amino acids. The V and J ends lost 8 bases and 2 bases respectively, with 12 bases between them. The CDR3: CASRLSPTNEKLFF. Written as DNA, the CDR3 is TGTGCCAGCCGTCTGTCACCTACTAATGAAAAACTGTTTTTT.

This clonotype is a singleton in its sample. V is TRBV5-1 and J is TRBJ2-2; 9 bases fit TRBD2. Germline V lookup: CDR1 SGHRS, CDR2 YFSETQ. This CDR3 is built from 17 residues. The V segment lost 0 bases and the J segment 5 bases; nucleotides outside the gene matches: 8. The CDR3 protein is CASSLAASGIGTGELFF. CDR3 DNA: TGCGCCAGCAGCTTGGCCGCTAGCGGGATTGGAACCGGGGAGCTGTTTTTT.

This clonotype was counted a few times. This sequence joins TRBV7-2 and TRBJ2-7; 9 bases are shared with TRBD1. CDR1 is SGHTA and CDR2 is FQGNSA in the germline V gene. This CDR3 is built from 13 residues. J was trimmed by 6 bases and V by 4 bases; bases with no gene match: 4. DNA of the CDR3: TGTGCCAGCAGCTGGGACAGGGTTGGCGAGCAGTACTTC. Its translation: CASSWDRVGEQYF.

This clonotype has just a few counts. A read error may account for a junction end that differs from germline. This chain uses TRBV15 with TRBJ2-2; TRBD1 agrees at 10 bases. Germline V gene data show CDR1 as LNHNV and CDR2 as YYDKDF (reference sequence). There are 14 residues in the CDR3. The CDR3 nucleotides are TGTGCCACCAGCCGAGACAGGGGGCTCGGGGAGCTGTTTTTT. Translation: CATSRDRGLGELFF.

The V call is TRBV5-5, the J call TRBJ2-7; unclear D gene. The germline V and J ends were trimmed by 4 bases and 0 bases, with 14 bases remaining between them. The CDR3 extends over 15 amino acids. Per the germline V gene, CDR1 is SGHKS and CDR2 is YYEKEE (reference sequence). The CDR3 DNA sequence: TGTGCCAGCAGCCAATCCCAAAGGAGCTCCTACGAGCAGTACTTC. This gives the protein CASSQSQRSSYEQYF.